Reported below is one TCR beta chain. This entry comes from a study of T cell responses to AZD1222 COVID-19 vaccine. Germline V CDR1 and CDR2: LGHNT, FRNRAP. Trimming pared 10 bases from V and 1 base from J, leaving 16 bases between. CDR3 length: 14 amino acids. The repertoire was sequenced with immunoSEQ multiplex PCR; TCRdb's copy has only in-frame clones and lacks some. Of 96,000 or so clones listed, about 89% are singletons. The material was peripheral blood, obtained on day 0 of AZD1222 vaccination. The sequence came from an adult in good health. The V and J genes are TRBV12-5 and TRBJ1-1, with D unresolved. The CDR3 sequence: CATPRGEGNTEAFF. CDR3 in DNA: TGTGCTACCCCCCGCGGGGAAGGGAACACTGAAGCTTTCTTT.